The sequence of this T cell receptor beta chain was determined in a study of cytomegalovirus exposure and HLA in healthy donors. V lost 6 bases and J 2 bases, leaving 11 bases between the germline ends. CDR3 length: 13 amino acids. Germline loops: CDR1 MNHEY, CDR2 SVGAGI. This clone was detected only once. The antigen remains undetermined. In the PCR, 60 Vbeta and 13 Jbeta primers were used. The method was immunoSEQ multiplex PCR; TCRdb's version includes in-frame clones alone and lacks a portion of them. This table has 200,000 to 250,000 clones, around 79% appearing once. Whole-study findings and limits: Indistinguishability led to the exclusion of some V segments, TRBV6-2 and TRBV6-3 included. As a later analysis showed, several of the most significant clusters appeared to be linked to common viral pathogens. Earlier analysis looked at TCR beta V segments, and most were productive about 87% or about 30% of the time.

The material sequenced was PBMCs. The rearrangement joins TRBV6-5 to TRBJ2-7; perhaps TRBD1 as D (5 bases). The clonotype comes from a girl aged 2-9 years in good health and CMV-seronegative. DNA of the CDR3: TGTGCCAGCAGGGGGCAGGCTCCCTACGAGCAGTACTTC. This codes for CASRGQAPYEQYF.